These 17 T cell receptor beta chains originate from one sample sequenced in a study of T cells in Graves' hyperthyroidism and ophthalmopathy. Template material for amplifying TCR beta CDR3 regions consisted of RNA transcripts. The HTBI primer set was used in a first-round RT-PCR of the TCR CDR3. From the multiplex PCR reads, TCRdb called clonotypes with MiXCR, one entry per CDR3 protein. This sample carries nearly 600,000 distinct CDR3 sequences, around 14% of them seen once, and the ten largest clones take 6.5% to 9%. The sample comprised blood. The receptors were gathered from a woman aged 18-29 years with Graves' ophthalmopathy.

This clonotype was seen only a few times. The CDR3 loop reads CASSSSGGTGFYSNQPQHF. CDR3 DNA: TGTGCCAGCAGTTCCTCAGGGGGGACAGGCTTCTATAGCAATCAGCCCCAGCATTTT. The chain links TRBV27 to TRBJ1-5; 8 nucleotides align to TRBD1. This CDR3 is built from 19 residues. The junction had 14 bases not matched to a gene; V was cut back by 4 bases and J by 0 bases. Germline CDR1 reads MNHEY; CDR2 reads SMNVEV (reference sequence).

This clonotype showed up many times. The chain carries TRBV7-9 and TRBJ2-3, with 7 bases identical to TRBD2. J was trimmed by 1 base and V by 3 bases; bases with no gene match: 4. From germline, CDR1 is SEHNR and CDR2 FQNEAQ (reference sequence). CDR3 length: 15 amino acids. This CDR3 is CASSFAGEGTDTQYF. Written as DNA, the CDR3 is TGTGCCAGCAGCTTCGCGGGAGAGGGCACAGATACGCAGTATTTT.

Many counts were recorded for this clonotype. V usage is TRBV7-9 and J usage is TRBJ2-7; D not certain. Germline CDR1 is SEHNR and CDR2 is FQNEAQ (reference sequence). V gave up 5 bases and J gave up 0 bases, with 17 bases separating them. The CDR3 runs to 16 residues. CDR3 region: CASSPTSLSSSYEQYF. As DNA, the CDR3 is TGTGCCAGCAGCCCGACCTCCCTTTCTAGCTCCTACGAGCAGTACTTC.

The chain uses TRBV2 and TRBJ2-5; 9 bases are shared with TRBD2. The germline gives CDR1 SNHLY, CDR2 FYNNEI. This CDR3 contains 16 residues. The V and J ends lost 8 bases and 5 bases, in that order; junction bases with no gene match: 15. The CDR3 bases are TGTGCCAGCGGCGGGGGGCTAGCGGGAAGCGGTGAGACCCAGTACTTC. This translates into CASGGGLAGSGETQYF.

This clonotype was detected a few times. The CDR3 DNA follows: TGCAGCGTTGAGGGGGGGTACACTGAAGCTTTCTTT. Its translation: CSVEGGYTEAFF. The V call is TRBV29-1, the J call TRBJ1-1, with D possibly matching TRBD1 (5 bases). V was cut by 3 bases and J by 3 bases, with 8 bases left in between. Per the germline V gene, CDR1 is SQVTM and CDR2 is ANQGSEA. The CDR3 is 12 residues long. Based on the CDR3 plus reference TRBV29-1 and TRBJ1-1, the full variable domain is SAVISQKPSRDICQRGTSLTIQCQVDSQVTMMFWYRQQPGQSLTLIATANQGSEATYESGFVIDKFPISRPNLTFSTLTVSNMSPEDSSIYLCSVEGGYTEAFFGQGTRLTVV.

The V gene is TRBV11-3, the J gene TRBJ2-6, with D possibly matching TRBD1 (5 bases). The CDR3 extends over 16 amino acids. CDR1 is SGHNT and CDR2 is YENEEA in the germline V gene. The V end was cut by 9 bases, the J end by 4 bases, with 19 bases between. CDR3 DNA sequence: TGTGCCAGTAGTATAGCAAAGGGGATAGGGGCCAACGTCCTGACTTTC. Translation: CASSIAKGIGANVLTF.

V gene TRBV7-2 combines with J gene TRBJ2-7, with D possibly TRBD2 on 6 matching bases. The CDR3 is made up of 15 amino acids. V lost 4 bases and J 1 base, leaving 14 bases between the germline ends. The V gene's germline CDR1 is SGHTA and CDR2 FQGNSA. CDR3 residues: CASSYLATISYEQYF. CDR3 DNA: TGTGCCAGCAGCTACCTAGCGACAATTTCCTACGAGCAGTACTTC.

The sample holds many counts of this clonotype. The chain combines TRBV28 with TRBJ1-4; TRBD1 might be the D (6 bases). The CDR3 extends over 14 amino acids. The germline gives CDR1 MDHEN, CDR2 SYDVKM. The ends were cut back, 5 bases at V and 8 bases at J, with 15 bases in the middle. CDR3: CASSQATGGEKLFF. The DNA for the CDR3 is TGTGCCAGCAGTCAAGCGACAGGCGGAGAAAAACTGTTTTTT.

This chain uses TRBV28 with TRBJ2-3; 10 nucleotides line up with TRBD1. Looked up from germline, CDR1 is MDHEN and CDR2 is SYDVKM. The CDR3 spans 15 residues. V shed 7 bases, J shed 6 bases, and the junction held 10 bases outside the gene matches. The CDR3 bases are TGTGCCAGCATGAGGACAGGGGGAGGAACGGATACGCAGTATTTT. Translating gives CASMRTGGGTDTQYF. Looking up the rest from reference TRBV28 and TRBJ2-3 gives the full variable domain: DVKVTQSSRYLVKRTGEKVFLECVQDMDHENMFWYRQDPGLGLRLIYFSYDVKMKEKGDIPEGYSVSREKKERFSLILESASTNQTSMYLCASMRTGGGTDTQYFGPGTRLTVL.

The table lists this clonotype with many counts. The chain employs TRBV24-1 and TRBJ2-2; the D call may be TRBD1 or TRBD2 (5 bases each). The CDR3 has 13 amino acids. Germline loops: CDR1 KGHDR, CDR2 SFDVKD. With 1 base removed from V and 9 bases from J, the gap between germline ends came to 8 bases. The CDR3 nucleotides read TGTGCCACCAGTGATTTAAGGGACCGGGAGCTGTTTTTT. It translates to CATSDLRDRELFF.

Many counts were recorded for this clonotype. V usage is TRBV5-1 and J usage is TRBJ1-5, with 8 bases that match TRBD1. The CDR3 sequence is 14 residues long. V shed 4 bases, J shed 2 bases, and the junction held 2 bases outside the gene matches. Germline assignment: CDR1 SGHRS and CDR2 YFSETQ. The CDR3 nucleotides are TGCGCCAGCAGCGCGGGACAGGGCAATCAGCCCCAGCATTTT. As protein: CASSAGQGNQPQHF.

The table lists this clonotype with many counts. The gene calls are TRBV2 and TRBJ2-5, with D uncertain. CDR1 is SNHLY and CDR2 is FYNNEI in the germline V gene. The V end lost 7 bases, the J end lost 2 bases, and 14 bases lay between the germline ends. The CDR3 spans 14 residues. The CDR3 spells CASTPPEEQETQYF. The CDR3 DNA reads as TGTGCCAGCACCCCCCCGGAAGAGCAAGAGACCCAGTACTTC.

This clonotype was found many times. The J gene is TRBJ2-1, the V gene TRBV24-1; either TRBD1 or TRBD2 may fit D (7 bases each). V dropped 5 bases and J dropped 9 bases, with 19 bases sitting between them. In germline, CDR1 is KGHDR, CDR2 SFDVKD. The CDR3 runs to 15 residues. Written as DNA, the CDR3 is TGTGCCACCAGTGGCTGGGAGGGACAGCTACCTGAGCAGTTCTTC. This translates into CATSGWEGQLPEQFF.

This chain connects TRBV19 to TRBJ1-1; D unclear. The CDR3 totals 15 residues. V dropped 7 bases and J dropped 0 bases, with 15 bases sitting between them. Germline loops: CDR1 LNHDA, CDR2 SQIVND (reference sequence). CDR3 loop: CASNGRSKLNTEAFF. DNA for the CDR3: TGTGCCAGTAACGGACGTTCCAAATTGAACACTGAAGCTTTCTTT.

This clonotype has at least ten counts. V is TRBV28 and J is TRBJ2-3, with D hard to call. The CDR3 runs to 14 residues. The germline V gene encodes CDR1 MDHEN and CDR2 SYDVKM. V was cut by 10 bases and J by 0 bases, with 14 bases left in between. In DNA, the CDR3 is TGTGCCATCACAGTGACGGCTAGCACAGATACGCAGTATTTT. Its protein product is CAITVTASTDTQYF.

This clonotype was seen many times. This rearrangement joins TRBV30 to TRBJ1-5, with D hard to call. Per the germline V gene, CDR1 is GTSNPN and CDR2 is SVGIG (reference sequence). The CDR3 has 12 amino acids. Trimming cost V 5 bases and J 5 bases, with 10 bases left between them. The CDR3 region is CAWGRWDQPQHF. The CDR3 DNA reads TGTGCCTGGGGAAGATGGGATCAGCCCCAGCATTTT.

This clonotype was observed many times. The chain uses TRBV30 and TRBJ2-7; D gene unclear. The CDR3 is 11 amino acids. V was cut by 0 bases and J by 3 bases, with 3 bases left in between. CDR1 is GTSNPN and CDR2 is SVGIG in the germline V gene (reference sequence). The CDR3 sequence is CAWSVNYEQYF. DNA of the CDR3: TGTGCCTGGAGTGTGAACTACGAGCAGTACTTC. Full variable domain (remainder filled in from reference TRBV30 and TRBJ2-7): SQTIHQWPATLVQPVGSPLSLECTVEGTSNPNLYWYRQAAGRGLQLLFYSVGIGQISSEVPQNLSASRPQDRQFILSSKKLLLSDSGFYLCAWSVNYEQYFGPGTRLTVT.